Below, 7 T cell receptor beta chains from the same sample are listed, as sequenced in a study of blood T cells in healthy people across ages (dated by TCRdb to about 2015). Library construction relied on 5' RACE. TCRdb shows the sequencer as Illumina HiSeq 2500. A second PCR of roughly 6 to 11 cycles was performed with a sample-barcoded 5' primer and a J-beta primer mix. The raw public reads went through TCRdb reprocessing: fastp at Q25, MiXCR clone calling, in-frame beta chains kept. For every CDR3 protein sequence, its rows merge into one entry that carries the most common genes and DNA. The sample profile shows about 1.4 million distinct CDR3 sequences; 59% of them were found once. The ten most abundant clones make up roughly 7% of the sample. Source material: blood. These TCRs come from a man aged 18 to 30 in good health.

The J gene is TRBJ2-1, the V gene TRBV2; the D is unclear. With 6 bases removed from V and 5 bases from J, the gap between germline ends came to 11 bases. Looked up from germline, CDR1 is SNHLY and CDR2 is FYNNEI. The CDR3 spans 13 residues. The CDR3 DNA is TGTGCCAGCAGGGACCTGGCAAACAATGAGCAGTTCTTC. Translated, it gives CASRDLANNEQFF.

The chain recombines TRBV6-1 with TRBJ1-1; no definite D call. CDR3 length equals 11 residues. Germline V gene data show CDR1 as MNHNS and CDR2 as SASEGT. V was clipped by 5 bases and J by 7 bases, with 8 bases between them. The CDR3, as DNA: TGTGCCAGCAGTCGGACGGGTGAAGCTTTCTTT. Residues: CASSRTGEAFF.

In this sample, this clonotype turned up a few times. The chain links TRBV7-9 to TRBJ1-1, with D tentatively TRBD1 (5 bases). This CDR3 spans 14 amino acids. V lost 5 bases and J 2 bases, leaving 12 bases between the germline ends. Germline CDR1 is SEHNR and CDR2 is FQNEAQ (reference sequence). The CDR3, as DNA: TGTGCCAGCAGCCCTGGACAATTCAACACTGAAGCTTTCTTT. Protein product: CASSPGQFNTEAFF.

The chain links TRBV27 to TRBJ2-1; D gene unclear. V lost 2 bases and J lost 0, with 8 bases in between. CDR3 length: 15 residues. Germline CDR1 MNHEY, CDR2 SMNVEV (reference sequence). The DNA of the CDR3 is TGTGCCAGCAGTTTAAAGTTGAGCTCCTACAATGAGCAGTTCTTC. Translated: CASSLKLSSYNEQFF.

The rearrangement uses TRBV20-1 and TRBJ2-1, with 8 bases lining up with TRBD2. The CDR3 has 15 residues. In germline, CDR1 is DFQATT, CDR2 SNEGSKA (reference sequence). J was trimmed by 3 bases and V by 0 bases; bases with no gene match: 4. Here the CDR3 DNA reads TGCAGTGCTAGAGAAAAGCGGGGGTACTACAATGAGCAGTTCTTC. Translated: CSAREKRGYYNEQFF.

This sequence joins TRBV4-1 and TRBJ1-1; TRBD1 matches at 7 bases. V lost 4 bases and J lost 1; bases outside the gene matches: 9. Germline-derived CDR1 and CDR2 are MGHRA and YSYEKL. The CDR3 totals 16 residues. The CDR3 region has the DNA TGCGCCAGCAGCCTAAAGACGGGACAGCGGAACACTGAAGCTTTCTTT. Its protein is CASSLKTGQRNTEAFF.

This clonotype was seen only a few times. The chain uses TRBV5-6 and TRBJ2-3; D unclear. Germline V lookup: CDR1 SGHDT, CDR2 YYEEEE. Trimming took off 2 bases at V and 2 bases at J, with 6 bases between the two ends. The CDR3 has 13 residues. The CDR3 reads CASSLRFTDTQYF. The CDR3 bases are TGTGCCAGCAGCTTACGATTCACAGATACGCAGTATTTT.